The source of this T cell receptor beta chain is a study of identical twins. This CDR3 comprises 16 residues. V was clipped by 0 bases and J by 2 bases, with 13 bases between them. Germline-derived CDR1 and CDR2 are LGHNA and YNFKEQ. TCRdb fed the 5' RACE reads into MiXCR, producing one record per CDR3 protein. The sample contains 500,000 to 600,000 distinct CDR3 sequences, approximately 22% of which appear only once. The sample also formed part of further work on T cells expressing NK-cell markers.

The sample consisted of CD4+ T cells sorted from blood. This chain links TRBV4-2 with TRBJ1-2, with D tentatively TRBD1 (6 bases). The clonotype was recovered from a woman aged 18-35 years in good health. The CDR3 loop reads CASSQDVQGRNYGYTF. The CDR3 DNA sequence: TGTGCCAGCAGCCAAGATGTACAGGGCCGCAACTATGGCTACACCTTC.